This paragraph covers one TCR beta chain sequence. These data come from a study of blood T cell repertoires in COVID-19. Whole-study context: Samples came from the United States, Italy and Spain, spanning acute and convalescent COVID-19. PBMCs, B-cell-depleted T cells, or T cells were the source of the cDNA or gDNA that made up the material.

Per the authors' pipeline: Cell counts per sample came from amplifying reference gene primers. TCRdb's table, derived via immunoSEQ multiplex PCR, lists solely in-frame clones and lacks some. That table supplies the V and J calls and clone size; D and trimming were determined from the DNA. Of 150,000 to 200,000 clones detected, around four fifths appear once; the ten largest clones hold about 4.9%. CDR1 is MNHEY and CDR2 is SMNVEV in the germline V gene (reference sequence). The CDR3 extends over 14 amino acids. V lost 3 bases and J lost 5; bases outside the gene matches: 6. The genes are TRBV27 and TRBJ1-1; 7 bases agree with TRBD1. The sequencing sample was made of peripheral blood. This TCR came from a woman in her twenties or thirties with acute or convalescent COVID-19. DNA of the CDR3: TGTGCCAGCAGTTTCGACAGGGTAGGTACTGAAGCTTTCTTT. This translates into CASSFDRVGTEAFF.